These T cell receptor beta chains were read from a single sample in a study of tumor and adjacent non-tumor tissue in lung cancer. In TCRdb, the multiplex PCR reads were re-called with MiXCR into one record per CDR3 protein. The data contain about 76,000 distinct CDR3 sequences, roughly 75% of them singletons. The specimen sequenced was lung tumor tissue. The receptor source for this set is a woman aged 70-85 years with non-small cell lung cancer. The CDR3 runs from the conserved cysteine through the conserved F or W. A D gene is named only where the DNA matches it firmly. Clone size appears in some rows only: once, few, many, or a class for an expanded clone.

14	NA	TRBV12-3/TRBV12-4	NA	TRBJ1-5	CASCPMGVYRPQLF	TGTGCCAGCTGTCCCATGGGGGTCTATCGGCCCCAGCTTTTT
15	NA	TRBV7-9	TRBD1	TRBJ2-5	CASIPRDRDLDTQYF	TGCGCCAGCATCCCCCGGGACAGGGACCTAGATACCCAGTACTTC
16	few	TRBV10-3	TRBD1	TRBJ2-2	CAINTGTGEGTGELFF	TGTGCCATCAACACCGGGACAGGGGAAGGGACCGGGGAGCTGTTTTTT
15	NA	TRBV11-3	TRBD2	TRBJ2-1	CTSSLDTRTSGEKFF	TGTACCAGTAGCTTAGACACTCGGACTAGCGGCGAGAAGTTCTTC
14	NA	TRBV4-1	NA	TRBJ1-6	CASSSRDEGSPPHF	TGCGCCAGCAGTTCACGGGACGAGGGTTCACCCCCCCACTTT
17	once	TRBV7-8	NA	TRBJ2-3	CASSGIIRCGRADTQYF	TGTGCCAGCAGCGGCATTATAAGATGTGGTCGCGCAGATACGCAGTATTTT
12	NA	TRBV6-1	NA	TRBJ2-3	CASNDQVDTQYF	TGTGCCAGCAATGACCAGGTGGATACGCAGTACTTT
15	NA	TRBV4-1	NA	TRBJ2-1	CASSQGLTWGNEQFF	TGCGCCAGCAGCCAAGGATTGACATGGGGAAATGAGCAATTCTTC
14	many	TRBV10-3	NA	TRBJ1-5	CAISESQALGAQHF	TGTGCCATCAGTGAGTCGCAGGCGCTCGGAGCCCAGCATTTT
17	NA	TRBV4-1	TRBD1	TRBJ1-1	CARSQDDRDRQNIEAFF	TGCGCCAGGAGCCAAGACGACCGGGACAGGCAGAACATTGAAGCTTTCTTT
17	NA	TRBV13	NA	TRBJ2-7	CASSKFLNTVEIYGQYF	TGTGCCAGCAGCAAATTCTTGAACACGGTCGAAATATACGGGCAGTACTTC
15	NA	TRBV4-1	NA	TRBJ2-1	CASSPTAGGYNEQSF	TGCGCCAGCAGTCCGACTGCCGGTGGCTACAATGAGCAGTCCTTC
16	NA	TRBV6-6	NA	TRBJ2-1	CASRLDSLTLYNEQFF	TGTGCCAGCAGGCTGGACAGTCTTACCCTCTACAATGAGCAGTTCTTC
14	NA	TRBV28	NA	TRBJ1-1	CASRGDGGGLGAFF	TGTGCCAGCAGGGGGGACGGCGGGGGTCTGGGTGCTTTCTTT
16	NA	TRBV10-2	NA	TRBJ1-1	CASSVSPEITNTEAIF	TGCGCCAGCAGTGTGTCACCAGAAATTACGAACACTGAAGCTATCTTT
16	NA	TRBV6-1	NA	TRBJ2-2	CVGSTTRDWRTGELFF	TGTGTCGGCAGTACCACCCGGGACTGGCGGACCGGGGAACTGTTTTTT
14	many	TRBV12-3/TRBV12-4	TRBD2	TRBJ2-2	CASRPSGNTGELFF	TGTGCCAGCAGACCTAGCGGAAACACCGGGGAGCTGTTTTTT
22	NA	TRBV11-1	NA	TRBJ2-1	CASSLVTGRRASWRIAYNEQFF	TGTGCCAGCAGCTTAGTGACGGGGCGGCGAGCTAGCTGGAGGATTGCCTACAATGAGCAGTTCTTC
15	NA	TRBV4-1	TRBD1	TRBJ1-2	CASSQAGTGVYDCTF	TGCGCCAGCAGCCAGGCCGGGACAGGGGTCTATGACTGCACCTTC
10	NA	TRBV29-1	TRBD1	TRBJ1-2	CRVGQSGYTF	TGCAGGGTGGGACAGTCTGGCTACACTTTC
15	NA	TRBV20-1	NA	TRBJ1-1	CSAEPGLGWNTEAFF	TGCAGTGCCGAACCGGGACTGGGGTGGAACACTGAAGCTTTCTTT
19	NA	TRBV2	TRBD2	TRBJ2-1	CASSESARSTSGRYNEQFF	TGTGCCAGCAGCGAAAGCGCCCGATCAACTAGCGGGAGGTACAATGAGCAGTTCTTC
13	many	TRBV7-9	NA	TRBJ2-3	CASSLNNEDTQYF	TGTGCCAGCAGCTTAAACAATGAAGATACGCAGTATTTT
15	NA	TRBV6-1	TRBD1	TRBJ1-5	CASNEVYKGAQPQHF	TGTGCCAGCAATGAAGTGTACAAGGGGGCTCAGCCCCAGCATTTT
14	NA	TRBV12-3/TRBV12-4	NA	TRBJ2-4	CASSPQGAENTQYF	TGTGCCAGCAGTCCACAGGGTGCGGAAAACACTCAATACTTC
18	once	TRBV28	TRBD2	TRBJ2-1	CASSVGSGRESSYNEQFF	TGTGCCAGCAGTGTGGGTAGTGGGAGGGAGAGCTCCTACAATGAGCAGTTCTTC
15	many	TRBV5-1	TRBD2	TRBJ2-3	CASSKGLALADTQYF	TGCGCCAGCAGCAAGGGACTAGCATTAGCAGATACGCAGTATTTT
15	once	TRBV5-4	TRBD2	TRBJ2-3	CASSWGGLATDTQYF	TGTGCCAGCAGTTGGGGGGGACTAGCGACAGATACGCAGTATTTT
14	NA	TRBV18	TRBD1	TRBJ1-2	CANSPGQGSYGYTF	TGTGCCAACTCACCGGGACAGGGGAGCTATGGCTACACCTTC
14	many	TRBV6-5	NA	TRBJ1-6	CASRRSSYNSPLHF	TGTGCCAGCCGGAGGAGCTCCTATAATTCACCCCTCCACTTT
14	NA	TRBV5-6	NA	TRBJ2-1	CANSVGLLRNGQFF	TGTGCCAACAGCGTAGGGTTACTGAGGAATGGGCAGTTCTTC
12	NA	TRBV11-2	NA	TRBJ2-3	CVNSLTGDTQYF	TGTGTCAACAGCTTAACGGGAGATACGCAGTATTTT
14	NA	TRBV6-5	NA	TRBJ1-5	CASNPGRVGQPQHF	TGTGCCAGCAACCCTGGCAGGGTCGGTCAGCCCCAGCATTTT